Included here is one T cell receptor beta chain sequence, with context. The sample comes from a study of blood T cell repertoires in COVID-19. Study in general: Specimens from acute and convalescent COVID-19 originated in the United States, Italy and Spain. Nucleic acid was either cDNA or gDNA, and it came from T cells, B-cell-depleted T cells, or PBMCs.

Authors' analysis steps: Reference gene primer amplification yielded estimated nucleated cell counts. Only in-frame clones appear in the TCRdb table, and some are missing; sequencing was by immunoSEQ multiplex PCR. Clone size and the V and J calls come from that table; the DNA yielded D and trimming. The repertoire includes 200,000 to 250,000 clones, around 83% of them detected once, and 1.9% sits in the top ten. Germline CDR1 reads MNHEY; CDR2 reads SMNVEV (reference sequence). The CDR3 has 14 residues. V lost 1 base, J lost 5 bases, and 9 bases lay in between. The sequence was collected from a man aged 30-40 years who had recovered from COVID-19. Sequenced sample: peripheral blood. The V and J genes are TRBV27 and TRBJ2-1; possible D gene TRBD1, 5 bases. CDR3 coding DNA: TGTGCCAGCAGTTTATTTGGGGCCAACAATGAGCAGTTCTTC. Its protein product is CASSLFGANNEQFF.